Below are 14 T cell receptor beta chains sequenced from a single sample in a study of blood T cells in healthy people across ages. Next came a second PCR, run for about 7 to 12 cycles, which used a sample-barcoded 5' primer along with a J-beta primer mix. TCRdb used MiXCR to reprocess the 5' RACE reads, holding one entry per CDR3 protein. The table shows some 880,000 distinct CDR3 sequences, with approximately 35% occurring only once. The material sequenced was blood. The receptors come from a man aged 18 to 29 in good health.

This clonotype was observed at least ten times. CDR3 sequence (DNA): TGTGCCTGGATACAAGATTATGGCTACACCTTC. Protein product: CAWIQDYGYTF. The chain links TRBV30 to TRBJ1-2, with D uncertain. CDR3 size: 11 residues. V lost 4 bases and J lost 5, with 8 bases in between. Germline lookup yields CDR1 GTSNPN and CDR2 SVGIG (reference sequence).

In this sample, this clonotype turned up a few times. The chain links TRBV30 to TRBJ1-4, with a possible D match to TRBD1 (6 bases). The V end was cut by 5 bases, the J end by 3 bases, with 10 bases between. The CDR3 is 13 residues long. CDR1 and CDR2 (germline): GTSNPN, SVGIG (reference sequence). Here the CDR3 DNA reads TGTGCCTGGCAGGGGAGACCTAATGAAAAACTGTTTTTT. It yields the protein CAWQGRPNEKLFF.

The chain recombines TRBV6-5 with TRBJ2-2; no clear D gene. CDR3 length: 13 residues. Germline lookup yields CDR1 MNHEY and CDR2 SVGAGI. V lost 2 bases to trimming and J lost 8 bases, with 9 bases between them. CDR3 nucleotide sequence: TGTGCCAGCAGTTACGAGACACCTGGGGAGCTGTTTTTT. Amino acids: CASSYETPGELFF.

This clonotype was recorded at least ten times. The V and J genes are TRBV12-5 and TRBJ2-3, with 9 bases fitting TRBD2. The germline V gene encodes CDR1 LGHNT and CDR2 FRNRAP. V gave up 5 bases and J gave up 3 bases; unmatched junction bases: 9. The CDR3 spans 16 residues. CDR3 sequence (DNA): TGTGCTAGTGGTCTCCCCGCGGGAGGGGGGACAGATACGCAGTATTTT. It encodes CASGLPAGGGTDTQYF. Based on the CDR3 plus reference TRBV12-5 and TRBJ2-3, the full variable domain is DARVTQTPRHKVTEMGQEVTMRCQPILGHNTVFWYRQTMMQGLELLAYFRNRAPLDDSGMPKDRFSAEMPDATLATLKIQPSEPRDSAVYFCASGLPAGGGTDTQYFGPGTRLTVL.

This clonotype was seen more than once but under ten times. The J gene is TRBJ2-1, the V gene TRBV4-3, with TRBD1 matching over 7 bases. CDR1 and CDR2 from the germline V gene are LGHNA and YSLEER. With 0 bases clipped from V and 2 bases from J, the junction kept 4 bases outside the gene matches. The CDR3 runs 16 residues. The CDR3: CASSQDVDRAYNEQFF. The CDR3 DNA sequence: TGCGCCAGCAGCCAAGATGTAGACAGGGCCTACAATGAGCAGTTCTTC.

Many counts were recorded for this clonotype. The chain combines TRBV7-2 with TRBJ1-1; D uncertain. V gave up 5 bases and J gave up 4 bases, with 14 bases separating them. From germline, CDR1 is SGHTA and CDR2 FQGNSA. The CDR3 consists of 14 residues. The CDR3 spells CASSPSRQATEAFF. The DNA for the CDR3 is TGTGCCAGCAGCCCATCCCGTCAGGCCACTGAAGCTTTCTTT. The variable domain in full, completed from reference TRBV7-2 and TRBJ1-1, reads GAGVSQSPSNKVTEKGKDVELRCDPISGHTALYWYRQSLGQGLEFLIYFQGNSAPDKSGLPSDRFSAERTGGSVSTLTIQRTQQEDSAVYLCASSPSRQATEAFFGQGTRLTVV.

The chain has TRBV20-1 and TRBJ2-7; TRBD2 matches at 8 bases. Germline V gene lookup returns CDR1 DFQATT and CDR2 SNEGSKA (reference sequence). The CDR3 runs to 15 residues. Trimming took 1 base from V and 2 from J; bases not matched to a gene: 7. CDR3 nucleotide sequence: TGCAGTGCTAGAGTGGGAGGCGGGGGGACCTACGAGCAGTACTTC. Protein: CSARVGGGGTYEQYF.

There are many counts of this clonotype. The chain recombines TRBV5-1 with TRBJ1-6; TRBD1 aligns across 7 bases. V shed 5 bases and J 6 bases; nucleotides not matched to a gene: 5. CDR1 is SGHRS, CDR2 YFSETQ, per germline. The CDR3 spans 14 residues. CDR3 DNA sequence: TGCGCCAGCAGTCCGGACAGGCTTAATTCACCCCTCCACTTT. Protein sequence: CASSPDRLNSPLHF.

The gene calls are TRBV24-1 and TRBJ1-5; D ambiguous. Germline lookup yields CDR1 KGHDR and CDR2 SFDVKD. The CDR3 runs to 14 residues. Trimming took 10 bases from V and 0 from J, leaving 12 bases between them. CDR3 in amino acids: CATSSGNSNQPQHF. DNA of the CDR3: TGTGCCACGTCCTCTGGGAATAGCAATCAGCCCCAGCATTTT.

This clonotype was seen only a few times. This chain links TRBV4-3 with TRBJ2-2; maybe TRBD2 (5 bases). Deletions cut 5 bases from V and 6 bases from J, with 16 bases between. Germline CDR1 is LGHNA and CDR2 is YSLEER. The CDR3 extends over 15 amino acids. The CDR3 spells CASSLWQEASGELFF. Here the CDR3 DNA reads TGCGCCAGCAGCTTATGGCAGGAGGCCTCCGGGGAGCTGTTTTTT.

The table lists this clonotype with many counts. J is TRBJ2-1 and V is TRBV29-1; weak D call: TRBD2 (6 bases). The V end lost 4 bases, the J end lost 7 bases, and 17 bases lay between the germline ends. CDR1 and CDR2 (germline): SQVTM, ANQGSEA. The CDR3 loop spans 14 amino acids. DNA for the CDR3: TGCAGCGTTGGACGCGGGGAATTTAGGAATGAGCAGTTCTTC. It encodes CSVGRGEFRNEQFF.

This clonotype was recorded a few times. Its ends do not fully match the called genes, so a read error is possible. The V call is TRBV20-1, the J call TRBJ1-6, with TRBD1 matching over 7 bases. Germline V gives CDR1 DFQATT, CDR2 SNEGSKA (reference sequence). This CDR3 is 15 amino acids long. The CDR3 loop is CSANTGETYNSPPHF. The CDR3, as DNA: TGCAGTGCTAACACAGGGGAAACCTATAATTCACCCCCCCACTTT.

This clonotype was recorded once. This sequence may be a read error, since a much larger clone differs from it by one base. The CDR3 sequence is CSARETDSYEQYF. For the CDR3, the DNA is TGCAGTGCTAGAGAAACGGATTCCTACGAGCAGTACTTC. V is TRBV20-1 and J is TRBJ2-7; D gene ambiguous. The CDR3 totals 13 residues. Per germline, CDR1 DFQATT and CDR2 SNEGSKA (reference sequence). Trimming removed 0 bases at V and 1 base at J, with 7 bases between.

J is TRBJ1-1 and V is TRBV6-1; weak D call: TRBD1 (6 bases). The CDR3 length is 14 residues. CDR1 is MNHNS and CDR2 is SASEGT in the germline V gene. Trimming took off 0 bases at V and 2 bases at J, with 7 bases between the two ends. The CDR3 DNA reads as TGTGCCAGCAGTGAAGCGGGACACAACACTGAAGCTTTCTTT. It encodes CASSEAGHNTEAFF.